What follows are 24 T cell receptor beta chains derived from one specimen sequenced in a study of blood T cells in healthy people across ages. The use of a sample-barcoded 5' primer and a J-beta primer mix characterized a second PCR of about 6 to 12 cycles. TCRdb re-derived calls from the 5' RACE reads in MiXCR, one entry per CDR3 protein. The sample includes 800,000 to 900,000 distinct CDR3 sequences, around 62% seen only once; the top ten take 25% to 35%. The sample comprised blood. These receptors originate from a man aged 25-45 years in good health.

The V call is TRBV6-6, the J call TRBJ2-1; D is uncertain. The CDR3 loop spans 13 amino acids. The germline gives CDR1 MNHNY, CDR2 SVGAGI (reference sequence). Trimming cost V 5 bases and J 7 bases, with 12 bases left between them. CDR3 region: CASSNSFANEQFF. The CDR3 nucleotides are TGTGCCAGCAGTAACAGTTTCGCGAATGAGCAGTTCTTC.

This clonotype was observed a handful of times. The rearrangement joins TRBV10-3 to TRBJ1-2, with 8 positions matching TRBD1. J was trimmed by 3 bases and V by 2 bases; bases with no gene match: 2. Germline V gene sequence: CDR1 ENHRY, CDR2 SYGVKD. The CDR3 spans 14 residues. The CDR3 nucleotides are TGTGCCATCAGTGAGGGACAGGGTGACTATGGCTACACCTTC. As protein: CAISEGQGDYGYTF.

The chain couples TRBV20-1 to TRBJ2-7, with TRBD2 matching over 15 bases. The tail of the sequence fits TRBJ2-5 better, so the J call may be wrong. The CDR3 is made up of 15 amino acids. Germline-derived CDR1 and CDR2 are DFQATT and SNEGSKA (reference sequence). Here the CDR3 reads CSARGLAGGEETQYF. For the CDR3, the DNA is TGCAGTGCTAGGGGACTAGCGGGGGGTGAGGAGACCCAGTACTTC.

This clonotype was picked up one time. The CDR3 is CSATTTSGYEQYF. The CDR3 nucleotides read TGCAGTGCGACCACGACTAGCGGTTACGAGCAGTACTTC. This chain links TRBV20-1 with TRBJ2-7; 9 positions match TRBD2. Germline assignment: CDR1 DFQATT and CDR2 SNEGSKA (reference sequence). This CDR3 is 13 amino acids long. V lost 6 bases and J lost 4; bases outside the gene matches: 7.

The rearrangement links TRBV15 to TRBJ2-3; a weak D match, TRBD2 (5 bases). The germline V gene has CDR1 LNHNV and CDR2 YYDKDF (reference sequence). The CDR3 sequence is 12 residues long. Trimming shortened V by 9 bases and J by 4 bases, and 11 bases separated the two germline ends. Written as DNA, the CDR3 is TGTGCCACTACAGCTAGCCCAGATACGCAGTATTTT. Translated, it gives CATTASPDTQYF. Based on the CDR3 plus reference TRBV15 and TRBJ2-3, the full variable domain is DAMVIQNPRYQVTQFGKPVTLSCSQTLNHNVMYWYQQKSSQAPKLLFHYYDKDFNNEADTPDNFQSRRPNTSFCFLDIRSPGLGDTAMYLCATTASPDTQYFGPGTRLTVL.

J is TRBJ2-1 and V is TRBV7-2, with 7 bases fitting TRBD2. This CDR3 is built from 16 residues. Losses at the gene ends were 4 bases for V and 2 bases for J; bases not matched to a gene: 8. Germline lookup yields CDR1 SGHTA and CDR2 FQGNSA. The CDR3: CASSWGGGGAYNEQFF. In DNA form, the CDR3 reads TGTGCCAGCAGCTGGGGGGGTGGGGGAGCCTACAATGAGCAGTTCTTC.

The rearrangement joins TRBV10-3 to TRBJ2-7, with D perhaps TRBD2 (5 bases). Trimming removed 4 bases at V and 2 bases at J, with 9 bases between. Germline values: CDR1 ENHRY, CDR2 SYGVKD. The CDR3 runs 13 residues. CDR3 sequence: CAISAGRAYEQYF. The CDR3 DNA is TGTGCCATCAGTGCTGGGAGAGCCTACGAGCAGTACTTC.

This clonotype showed up just once. J is TRBJ2-3 and V is TRBV13; no clear D. Trimming removed 7 bases from V and 6 bases from J, with 11 bases in between. Germline assignment: CDR1 PRHDT and CDR2 FYEKMQ (reference sequence). This CDR3 region has 12 residues. In DNA, the CDR3 is TGTGCCAGCACCGGAGAAGGGGATACGCAGTATTTT. This translates into CASTGEGDTQYF. Combining the CDR3 with reference TRBV13 and TRBJ2-3 gives the whole variable domain AAGVIQSPRHLIKEKRETATLKCYPIPRHDTVYWYQQGPGQDPQFLISFYEKMQSDKGSIPDRFSAQQFSDYHSELNMSSLELGDSALYFCASTGEGDTQYFGPGTRLTVL.

On this clonotype: One end of the junction is discordant with germline, which a read error may explain. The chain is built from TRBV20-1 and TRBJ1-1, with D possibly matching TRBD1 (6 bases). The CDR3 is 14 amino acids. Germline-derived CDR1 and CDR2 are DFQATT and SNEGSKA (reference sequence). CDR3 region: CGAGPPGAYTEAFF. In DNA, the CDR3 is TGCGGTGCTGGGCCGCCGGGGGCGTACACTGAAGCTTTCTTT.

The rearrangement links TRBV7-9 to TRBJ1-2, with 9 bases aligning to TRBD1. The CDR3 consists of 15 residues. The germline CDR1 and CDR2 sequences are SEHNR and FQNEAQ (reference sequence). Unmatched junction bases numbered 7, after V lost 1 base and J lost 7 bases. This CDR3 is CASSLENRGPGGYTF. The CDR3 coding sequence is TGTGCCAGCAGCTTAGAGAACAGGGGGCCCGGTGGCTACACCTTC.

The chain uses TRBV20-1 and TRBJ2-5; maybe TRBD1 (6 bases). The CDR3 has 14 amino acids. The V gene lost 3 bases and the J gene lost 5 bases, with 16 bases spanning the gap. CDR1 and CDR2 (germline): DFQATT, SNEGSKA (reference sequence). The CDR3 DNA reads as TGCAGTGCTAGGGACAGTTCAAGAGGGGAGACCCAGTACTTC. Residues: CSARDSSRGETQYF.

V and J are TRBV29-1 and TRBJ1-3; the D gene is possibly TRBD1 (6 bases). V shed 7 bases and J shed 4 bases, with 14 bases lying between them. Germline CDR1 is SQVTM and CDR2 is ANQGSEA. CDR3 length: 13 residues. CDR3 sequence: CSAMTGGGNTIYF. Here the CDR3 DNA reads TGCAGCGCCATGACAGGAGGGGGAAACACCATATATTTT.

This chain joins TRBV24-1 and TRBJ1-2; tentatively, D is TRBD1 (5 bases). Germline V CDR1 and CDR2: KGHDR, SFDVKD. CDR3 length: 15 residues. The V end was cut by 6 bases, the J end by 2 bases, with 15 bases between. CDR3 loop: CATSTVQGRNYGYTF. In DNA, the CDR3 is TGTGCCACCAGTACGGTGCAGGGACGAAACTATGGCTACACCTTC.

This clonotype came up a few times. The chain has TRBV3-1 and TRBJ2-1, with 11 positions matching TRBD2. Germline CDR1 is LGHDT and CDR2 is YNNKEL (reference sequence). J gave up 5 bases and V 0 bases, and 3 bases lay outside the gene matches. The CDR3 totals 16 residues. CDR3: CASSQELAGAHNEQFF. The CDR3 DNA reads TGTGCCAGCAGCCAAGAACTAGCGGGGGCCCACAATGAGCAGTTCTTC.

This clonotype came up a few times. The chain recombines TRBV6-6 with TRBJ1-5; weak D call: TRBD1 (6 bases). From germline, CDR1 is MNHNY and CDR2 SVGAGI (reference sequence). CDR3 length: 13 amino acids. The V gene lost 5 bases and the J gene lost 5 bases, with 10 bases spanning the gap. Here the CDR3 reads CASSQGTDQPQHF. DNA for the CDR3: TGTGCCAGCAGTCAGGGGACCGATCAGCCCCAGCATTTT.

V gene TRBV4-2 combines with J gene TRBJ1-3; 8 bases fit TRBD1. The CDR3 has 18 residues. From germline, CDR1 is LGHNA and CDR2 YNFKEQ. Trimming cost V 1 base and J 0 bases; bases outside gene matches: 8. CDR3 nucleotide sequence: TGTGCCAGCAGCCAAGGGACAGGGCAAGGCTCCTCTGGAAACACCATATATTTT. Amino acids: CASSQGTGQGSSGNTIYF.

This clonotype was seen many times. The chain joins TRBV20-1 to TRBJ2-7; 15 bases agree with TRBD2. The V gene's germline CDR1 is DFQATT and CDR2 SNEGSKA (reference sequence). V shed 5 bases and J 5 bases; nucleotides not matched to a gene: 7. CDR3 size: 15 residues. The CDR3 spells CSAGGLAGGKHEQYF. The CDR3 coding sequence is TGCAGTGCTGGAGGACTAGCGGGGGGGAAGCACGAGCAGTACTTC.

This clonotype was found a few times. This chain connects TRBV7-9 to TRBJ2-1; D uncertain. V was pared by 5 bases and J by 6 bases, with 20 bases between. CDR1 SEHNR and CDR2 FQNEAQ come from the germline V gene (reference sequence). The CDR3 consists of 16 residues. The CDR3 protein is CASSPRVTSRLNEQFF. CDR3 nucleotides: TGTGCCAGCAGCCCTAGGGTTACTTCTCGTCTCAATGAGCAGTTCTTC.

The DNA for the CDR3 is TGTGCCAGCAATGGGGACATCTCCTACGAGCAGTACTTC. Translated, it gives CASNGDISYEQYF. The V gene is TRBV12-3 or TRBV12-4, the J gene TRBJ2-7, with D possibly matching TRBD1 (6 bases). This CDR3 is 13 amino acids long. V gave up 7 bases and J gave up 0 bases, with 10 bases separating them.

Only a few counts were recorded for this clonotype. This chain links TRBV9 with TRBJ2-7; no definite D call. The CDR3 runs to 14 residues. Trimming stripped 0 bases from V and 2 bases from J, with 9 bases between. Germline loops: CDR1 SGDLS, CDR2 YYNGEE. The CDR3 sequence is CASSVAPTAYEQYF. CDR3 DNA: TGTGCCAGCAGCGTAGCCCCGACGGCCTACGAGCAGTACTTC. Complete variable domain (other parts from reference TRBV9 and TRBJ2-7): DSGVTQTPKHLITATGQRVTLRCSPRSGDLSVYWYQQSLDQGLQFLIQYYNGEERAKGNILERFSAQQFPDLHSELNLSSLELGDSALYFCASSVAPTAYEQYFGPGTRLTVT.

This chain joins TRBV10-3 and TRBJ2-4, with 7 bases aligning to TRBD1. V trimming: 2 bases; J trimming: 0 bases; junction bases outside the gene matches: 10. The CDR3 sequence is 18 residues long. The germline CDR1 and CDR2 sequences are ENHRY and SYGVKD. The CDR3 reads CAISETTKGAVAKNIQYF. CDR3 sequence (DNA): TGTGCCATCAGTGAGACCACCAAGGGGGCCGTAGCCAAAAACATTCAGTACTTC.

This clonotype occurred a few times. The chain has TRBV15 and TRBJ2-3; 8 bases agree with TRBD1. From germline, CDR1 is LNHNV and CDR2 YYDKDF (reference sequence). The CDR3 length is 15 residues. V shed 3 bases and J 0 bases; nucleotides not matched to a gene: 2. The CDR3 DNA reads TGTGCCACCAGCAGCGGACAGGGAAGCACAGATACGCAGTATTTT. It specifies CATSSGQGSTDTQYF.

The V gene is TRBV6-6, the J gene TRBJ1-6; D is unclear. Germline CDR1 reads MNHNY; CDR2 reads SVGAGI (reference sequence). This CDR3 contains 15 residues. V was cut by 5 bases and J by 7 bases, with 15 bases left in between. CDR3 coding DNA: TGTGCCAGCAGTCCCCGGGCCCCTGGGAATTCACCCCTCCACTTT. As protein: CASSPRAPGNSPLHF.

The sample holds a few counts of this clonotype. V usage is TRBV14 and J usage is TRBJ2-1; the D is unclear. Germline V gene lookup returns CDR1 SGHDN and CDR2 FVKESK. Trimming took 3 bases from V and 6 from J, leaving 3 bases between them. This CDR3 has 11 amino acids. The CDR3 coding sequence is TGTGCCAGCAGCCATATCAATGAGCAGTTCTTC. Its translation is CASSHINEQFF.